What follows are 14 T cell receptor beta chains derived from one specimen sequenced in a study of identifying expanded T cells in peripheral blood. Sequenced by immunoSEQ multiplex PCR; TCRdb stores in-frame clones only, minus some. In the table there are roughly 96,000 clones, 88% of which are singletons. Material for sequencing was blood. These receptors all stem from a person aged 18 to 70 in good health.

This rearrangement joins TRBV2 to TRBJ2-5, with TRBD1 identical over 8 bases. Trimming at V came to 9 bases and at J to 2 bases, leaving 17 bases not matched to a gene. The CDR3 runs 17 residues. Per germline, CDR1 SNHLY and CDR2 FYNNEI. DNA for the CDR3: TGTGCCAGTAAAATAATAGACAGGGGCTTTACTCAAGAGACCCAGTACTTC. This sequence encodes CASKIIDRGFTQETQYF.

The chain combines TRBV2 with TRBJ1-1; D possibly corresponds to TRBD1 (6 bases). Trimming took off 8 bases at V and 5 bases at J, with 18 bases between the two ends. The CDR3 has 14 amino acids. The germline V gene encodes CDR1 SNHLY and CDR2 FYNNEI. The CDR3 loop is CASQFAGVGTEAFF. The CDR3 coding sequence is TGTGCCAGCCAATTCGCAGGGGTGGGTACTGAAGCTTTCTTT.

The chain joins TRBV12-5 to TRBJ2-5; D gene uncertain. From germline, CDR1 is LGHNT and CDR2 FRNRAP. This CDR3 has 13 amino acids. Deletions cut 1 base from V and 5 bases from J, with 8 bases between. This CDR3 reads CASGLGRWETQYF. DNA of the CDR3: TGTGCTAGTGGTTTGGGCAGGTGGGAGACCCAGTACTTC.

This clone is a singleton in its sample. The chain couples TRBV27 to TRBJ2-1; TRBD2 agrees at 8 bases. CDR1 MNHEY and CDR2 SMNVEV come from the germline V gene (reference sequence). The CDR3 contains 11 residues. V shed 8 bases and J 14 bases; nucleotides not matched to a gene: 8. The CDR3 loop reads CASSRGGLEFF. The CDR3, as DNA: TGTGCCAGCTCCCGGGGGGGGTTAGAGTTCTTC.

The rearrangement links TRBV14 to TRBJ2-1; 9 nucleotides agree with TRBD2. CDR3 length: 14 residues. V lost 3 bases, J lost 4 bases, and 1 base stayed unmatched. Germline CDR1 reads SGHDN; CDR2 reads FVKESK. CDR3 DNA sequence: TGTGCCAGCAGCCAGCTAGCGGGGTACAATGAGCAGTTCTTC. This gives the protein CASSQLAGYNEQFF.

This rearrangement joins TRBV5-4 to TRBJ1-2, with TRBD1 matching 8 bases. CDR3 size: 17 residues. Germline values: CDR1 SGHNT, CDR2 YYREEE (reference sequence). The J segment lost 4 bases and the V segment lost 3 bases, leaving 14 bases of the junction unmatched. CDR3 sequence: CASSSPKLGQGPYGYTF. CDR3 coding DNA: TGTGCCAGCAGCTCGCCAAAACTCGGACAGGGCCCCTATGGCTACACCTTC.

The CDR3 nucleotides are TGCGCCAGCAGCTTGGGTGGAAGCTCCGCTAACTATGGCTACACCTTC. This sequence encodes CASSLGGSSANYGYTF. The chain couples TRBV5-1 to TRBJ1-2, with D unresolved. The V end lost 0 bases, the J end lost 0 bases, and 12 bases lay between the germline ends. CDR3 length: 16 amino acids. Germline V gene lookup returns CDR1 SGHRS and CDR2 YFSETQ. Together with reference TRBV5-1 and TRBJ1-2, the CDR3 gives the full variable domain: KAGVTQTPRYLIKTRGQQVTLSCSPISGHRSVSWYQQTPGQGLQFLFEYFSETQRNKGNFPGRFSGRQFSNSRSEMNVSTLELGDSALYLCASSLGGSSANYGYTFGSGTRLTVV.

This clone appeared a few times. V usage is TRBV6-1 and J usage is TRBJ1-6; TRBD1 matches 7 bases. This CDR3 has 13 residues. J was trimmed by 9 bases and V by 3 bases; bases with no gene match: 2. The germline CDR1 and CDR2 sequences are MNHNS and SASEGT. This chain's CDR3 is CASSEQGGSPLHF. The CDR3 DNA follows: TGTGCCAGCAGTGAGCAGGGGGGTTCACCCCTCCACTTT.

CDR3: CASSIYWPGNTIYF. The CDR3 DNA sequence: TGTGCCAGTAGTATCTATTGGCCTGGAAACACCATATATTTT. The chain uses TRBV19 and TRBJ1-3; unclear D gene. Germline V gene sequence: CDR1 LNHDA, CDR2 SQIVND (reference sequence). V shed 3 bases and J shed 2 bases, with 8 bases lying between them. The CDR3 has 14 amino acids.

The chain joins TRBV27 to TRBJ1-2; 9 bases agree with TRBD1. Germline V lookup: CDR1 MNHEY, CDR2 SMNVEV (reference sequence). CDR3 length: 15 residues. V shed 5 bases, J shed 7 bases, and the junction held 11 bases outside the gene matches. The CDR3, as DNA: TGTGCCAGCAGTCCGCGAACCGGGACAGGGAGTGGCTACACCTTC. It yields the protein CASSPRTGTGSGYTF.

The chain is built from TRBV6-5 and TRBJ2-7; weak D call: TRBD2 (6 bases). V was cut by 6 bases and J by 3 bases, with 12 bases left in between. Germline assignment: CDR1 MNHEY and CDR2 SVGAGI. The length of the CDR3 is 13 residues. CDR3: CASSRDSRYEQYF. CDR3 nucleotide sequence: TGTGCCAGCAGCCGGGACTCCCGCTACGAGCAGTACTTC.

The chain has TRBV6-1 and TRBJ2-1; 11 bases fit TRBD1. The V segment lost 6 bases and the J segment 3 bases; nucleotides outside the gene matches: 1. Looked up from germline, CDR1 is MNHNS and CDR2 is SASEGT. This CDR3 has 14 residues. This CDR3 reads CASRGTGGYNEQFF. CDR3 sequence (DNA): TGTGCCAGCAGGGGGACAGGGGGCTACAATGAGCAGTTCTTC.

The rearrangement uses TRBV6-1 and TRBJ1-1; 7 bases are a match to TRBD1. The CDR3 is 19 residues long. With 2 bases clipped from V and 0 bases from J, the junction kept 15 bases outside the gene matches. Germline V gene lookup returns CDR1 MNHNS and CDR2 SASEGT. CDR3 amino acids: CASSEPSLRQGSMNTEAFF. The CDR3 bases are TGTGCCAGCAGTGAACCTAGTTTGAGACAGGGTTCCATGAACACTGAAGCTTTCTTT.

V is TRBV11-3 and J is TRBJ2-1; D unresolved. The CDR3 has 10 amino acids. V was shortened by 4 bases and J by 6 bases, with 1 base between the two germline ends. The germline V gene encodes CDR1 SGHNT and CDR2 YENEEA. This CDR3 reads CASSSNEQFF. The CDR3 nucleotides read TGTGCCAGCAGCTCCAATGAGCAGTTCTTC. Based on the CDR3 plus reference TRBV11-3 and TRBJ2-1, the full variable domain is EAGVVQSPRYKIIEKKQPVAFWCNPISGHNTLYWYLQNLGQGPELLIRYENEEAVDDSQLPKDRFSAERLKGVDSTLKIQPAELGDSAVYLCASSSNEQFFGPGTRLTVL.